This TCR beta chain was identified in a study of blood T cell repertoires in COVID-19. Study overall: The United States, Italy and Spain provided the acute and convalescent COVID-19 samples. T cells, B-cell-depleted T cells, or PBMCs supplied cDNA or gDNA.

This CDR3 comprises 15 residues. Trimming took 4 bases from V and 1 from J; bases not matched to a gene: 6. The germline CDR1 and CDR2 sequences are KGHSH and LQKENI. Per the study methods: Reference gene primer amplification gave nucleated cell count estimates. Data came from immunoSEQ multiplex PCR; TCRdb stores just in-frame clones and leaves some out. V, J and clone size are taken as reported in that table, and D and trimming were inferred from the DNA itself. The repertoire holds some 190,000 clones, with approximately 83% as singletons. This chain links TRBV18 with TRBJ1-1, with 7 positions matching TRBD1. Sequences were obtained from peripheral blood. This receptor was identified in a human donor with active or convalescent COVID-19. The donor label of this sample is uncertain. The CDR3 loop is CASSLPTGRNTEAFF. Written as DNA, the CDR3 is TGTGCCAGCTCACTCCCGACAGGGAGGAACACTGAAGCTTTCTTT.